What follows is one TCR beta chain and its context. What it recognizes is unknown. Preparation of TRB cDNA libraries relied on 5' RACE carrying UMI labels. TCRdb re-called the 5' RACE reads and shows each CDR3 protein once, DNA omitted. This specimen shows about 120,000 distinct CDR3 sequences; the ten leading clones hold less than 0.3%. This sample was included in a study of CXCR3-negative and CXCR3-positive naive CD8 T cells. Study results and caveats: Naive cells with CXCR3 showed TRB CDR3s that were more hydrophobic than those in CXCR3-negative naive cells. Both naive subsets showed comparably high diversity, and memory CD8+ cells showed much lower diversity.

The clonotype originates from a human donor in good health. Some clones in this sample may be carry-over from other donors' samples. Sequencing used naive CXCR3- CD8+ T cells from blood. Regarding subset: CD45RO-CCR7+CD27+CD95- naive CD8+ T cells lacking CXCR3 (TNR3-).

CDR3 sequence: CASTPGQGVNNEQFF. This chain links TRBV5-4 with TRBJ2-1; TCRdb's D call, TRBD1, is unchecked because there is no DNA. CDR3 size: 15 residues. CDR1 SGHNT and CDR2 YYREEE come from the germline V gene (reference sequence).